This T cell receptor beta chain was retrieved from a study of tumor-infiltrating lymphocytes in oesophageal squamous cell carcinoma. TCRdb independently ran MiXCR on the PCR reads; one entry per CDR3 protein. The top ten hold roughly 30% of the sample, which has about 12,000 distinct CDR3 sequences, approximately 52% seen once. CDR3 size: 16 residues. V dropped 5 bases and J dropped 4; count of bases not matched to a gene: 5. Germline CDR1 SGHTA, CDR2 FQGNSA. This clonotype appeared a single time. The clonotype originates from a female donor with esophageal squamous cell carcinoma. The sequenced material came from esophageal tumor tissue. The chain uses TRBV7-2 and TRBJ2-5; 15 positions agree with TRBD2. The CDR3 sequence is CASSTRTSGRGETQYF. The DNA of the CDR3 is TGTGCCAGCAGCACCCGGACTAGCGGGAGGGGAGAGACCCAGTACTTC.